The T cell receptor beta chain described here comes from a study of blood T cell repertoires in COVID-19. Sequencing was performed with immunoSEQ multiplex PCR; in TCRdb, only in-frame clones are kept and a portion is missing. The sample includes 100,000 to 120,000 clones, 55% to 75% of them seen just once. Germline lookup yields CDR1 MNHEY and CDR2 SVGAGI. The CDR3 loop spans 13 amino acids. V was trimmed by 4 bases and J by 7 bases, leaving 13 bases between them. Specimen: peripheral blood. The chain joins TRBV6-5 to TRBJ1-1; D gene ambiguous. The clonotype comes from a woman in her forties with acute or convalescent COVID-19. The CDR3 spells CASSLGRGGEAFF. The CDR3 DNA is TGTGCCAGCAGTTTGGGCCGGGGAGGTGAAGCTTTCTTT.